This TCR beta chain appears in the sequencing data of a study of early T cells in non-severe SARS-CoV-2 infection. Tagging with unique molecular identifiers was applied to individual cDNA molecules. TCRdb passed the 5' RACE reads through MiXCR, listing each CDR3 protein once. The data contain about 61,000 distinct CDR3 sequences, approximately 12% of them singletons. The CDR3 runs 14 residues. Germline loops: CDR1 GTSNPN, CDR2 SVGIG (reference sequence). Trimming at V came to 6 bases and at J to 8 bases, leaving 8 bases not matched to a gene. The rearrangement joins TRBV30 to TRBJ1-6; 9 bases are a match to TRBD1. The TCR comes from an adult who was a healthcare worker with PCR-confirmed SARS-CoV-2 infection or an uninfected control (not recorded which). The donor label of this sample is uncertain. The specimen was whole blood, collected at baseline. CDR3 amino acids: CACTYGQGHSPLHF. CDR3 DNA: TGTGCCTGCACGTACGGACAGGGGCATTCACCCCTCCACTTT. The variable domain in full, completed from reference TRBV30 and TRBJ1-6, reads SQTIHQWPATLVQPVGSPLSLECTVEGTSNPNLYWYRQAAGRGLQLLFYSVGIGQISSEVPQNLSASRPQDRQFILSSKKLLLSDSGFYLCACTYGQGHSPLHFGNGTRLTVT.